Listed here are 15 T cell receptor beta chains from one sample, sequenced in a study of blood T cell repertoires in COVID-19. Using immunoSEQ multiplex PCR, the repertoire was profiled, and TCRdb retains in-frame clones only, with some absent. The sample holds about 210,000 clones, 80% to 90% seen once. Material for sequencing was PBMCs or T cells enriched from blood (not recorded which). The origin of the receptors is a young man with acute COVID-19.

The rearrangement uses TRBV24-1 and TRBJ2-1; 11 positions agree with TRBD2. This CDR3 contains 17 residues. Germline loops: CDR1 KGHDR, CDR2 SFDVKD. V gave up 0 bases and J gave up 7 bases; unmatched junction bases: 7. In DNA form, the CDR3 reads TGTGCCACCAGTGATTTGACTAGCGGGAGTCCGGGGAATGAGCAGTTCTTC. Protein product: CATSDLTSGSPGNEQFF.

The chain recombines TRBV5-1 with TRBJ2-3; 8 nucleotides align to TRBD1. This CDR3 region has 14 residues. The V segment lost 2 bases and the J segment 4 bases; nucleotides outside the gene matches: 3. Germline CDR1 SGHRS, CDR2 YFSETQ. This CDR3 reads CASSLGQGADTQYF. CDR3 DNA sequence: TGCGCCAGCAGCTTAGGACAGGGAGCAGATACGCAGTATTTT.

The chain carries TRBV3-1 (or the pseudogene TRBV3-2) and TRBJ2-3; D possibly corresponds to TRBD2 (5 bases). Trimming removed 4 bases at V and 2 bases at J, with 16 bases between. CDR3 size: 16 residues. The V gene's germline CDR1 is LGHDT and CDR2 YNNKEL (reference sequence). The CDR3 here is CASSPYPTTYTDTQYF. The CDR3 nucleotides are TGTGCCAGCAGCCCCTACCCGACTACTTACACAGATACGCAGTATTTT.

J is TRBJ2-5 and V is TRBV11-2, with a tentative D call TRBD2 (6 bases). This CDR3 contains 16 residues. V lost 0 bases and J 5 bases, leaving 16 bases between the germline ends. Germline values: CDR1 SGHAT, CDR2 FQNNGV. CDR3 loop: CASSLDLAGLEETQYF. The CDR3 DNA follows: TGTGCCAGCAGCTTAGATTTGGCGGGGTTGGAGGAGACCCAGTACTTC.

The rearrangement joins TRBV2 to TRBJ1-5; TRBD1 matches 11 bases. The length of the CDR3 is 14 residues. Germline CDR1 is SNHLY and CDR2 is FYNNEI. V gave up 8 bases and J gave up 5 bases; unmatched junction bases: 5. CDR3 loop: CASGDRGGDQPQHF. In DNA form, the CDR3 reads TGTGCCAGCGGGGACAGGGGGGGCGATCAGCCCCAGCATTTT.

The rearrangement links TRBV5-1 to TRBJ2-1; 9 bases match TRBD2. V was pared by 7 bases and J by 6 bases, with 8 bases of the junction left unmatched. This CDR3 comprises 14 residues. Germline CDR1 and CDR2: SGHRS and YFSETQ. CDR3 sequence reads: CASFPGTSFNEQFF. CDR3 DNA sequence: TGCGCCAGCTTTCCCGGGACTAGCTTCAATGAGCAGTTCTTC. Looking up the rest from reference TRBV5-1 and TRBJ2-1 gives the full variable domain: KAGVTQTPRYLIKTRGQQVTLSCSPISGHRSVSWYQQTPGQGLQFLFEYFSETQRNKGNFPGRFSGRQFSNSRSEMNVSTLELGDSALYLCASFPGTSFNEQFFGPGTRLTVL.

Concerning this clone itself: In the same sample, other DNA sequences code for this CDR3. The gene calls are TRBV5-1 and TRBJ2-3, with a weak D call TRBD2 (5 bases). The germline V gene has CDR1 SGHRS and CDR2 YFSETQ. The CDR3 is made up of 14 amino acids. Trimming cost V 0 bases and J 1 base, with 6 bases left between them. The CDR3 DNA is TGCGCCAGCAGCTTGGCCGGGGGCACAGATACGCAGTATTTT. Residues: CASSLAGGTDTQYF.

The gene calls are TRBV4-1 and TRBJ1-1; a possible D gene is TRBD1 (6 bases). The CDR3 runs to 14 residues. Germline CDR1 MGHRA, CDR2 YSYEKL. The ends were cut back, 4 bases at V and 8 bases at J, with 17 bases in the middle. The CDR3 DNA is TGCGCCAGCAGCCTCGATAGACAGGTTAGAGAAGCTTTCTTT. Translating gives CASSLDRQVREAFF.

V is TRBV5-4 and J is TRBJ1-5, with D maybe TRBD1 (5 bases). This CDR3 region has 12 residues. Looked up from germline, CDR1 is SGHNT and CDR2 is YYREEE (reference sequence). V was cut by 0 bases and J by 7 bases, with 5 bases left in between. The DNA for the CDR3 is TGTGCCAGCAGCTTGGAGGGGCAGCCCCAGCATTTT. This gives the protein CASSLEGQPQHF.

V is TRBV10-1 and J is TRBJ2-1; 9 positions match TRBD2. CDR3 length equals 16 residues. The germline V gene encodes CDR1 WNHNN and CDR2 SYGVQD (reference sequence). V gave up 4 bases and J gave up 7 bases; unmatched junction bases: 11. The CDR3 spells CASSAGASGTGNEQFF. In DNA, the CDR3 is TGCGCCAGCAGTGCTGGGGCTAGCGGGACGGGGAATGAGCAGTTCTTC.

The chain employs TRBV6-5 and TRBJ1-2; D ambiguous. Germline V CDR1 and CDR2: MNHEY, SVGAGI. V dropped 3 bases and J dropped 4 bases, with 12 bases sitting between them. This CDR3 has 14 amino acids. As DNA, the CDR3 is TGTGCCAGCAGTTATTATGGGGAGACCTATGGCTACACCTTC. This gives the protein CASSYYGETYGYTF.

Here the CDR3 DNA reads TGTGCCAGCAGCTTGTTCGGGTCCGGTGGAAACACCATATATTTT. Amino acids: CASSLFGSGGNTIYF. This chain joins TRBV5-6 and TRBJ1-3; no clear D. Germline V gene lookup returns CDR1 SGHDT and CDR2 YYEEEE. CDR3 length: 15 amino acids. Between the trimmed V and J ends, which lost 1 base and 3 bases, there was a span of 11 bases.

This clone was recorded once. The chain has TRBV29-1 and TRBJ2-3, with 13 bases that match TRBD2. This CDR3 comprises 18 residues. The germline CDR1 and CDR2 sequences are SQVTM and ANQGSEA. V gave up 7 bases and J gave up 8 bases; unmatched junction bases: 21. The CDR3 nucleotides read TGCAGCGGCGCTCGTCGACGGATACTAGCGGGAGGGCCAGGTACGCAGTATTTT. It translates to CSGARRRILAGGPGTQYF.

The chain carries TRBV30 and TRBJ1-2; a possible D gene is TRBD1 (6 bases). Germline lookup yields CDR1 GTSNPN and CDR2 SVGIG (reference sequence). Trimming shortened V by 4 bases and J by 2 bases, and 20 bases separated the two germline ends. The CDR3 is 16 amino acids. The CDR3 region has the DNA TGTGCCTGGATGCCGGGGGGACACTCGGGGAACTATGGCTACACCTTC. Translated: CAWMPGGHSGNYGYTF.

The gene calls are TRBV6-5 and TRBJ1-6; TRBD1 matches at 10 bases. With V trimmed by 4 bases and J by 8 bases, 5 bases remained unmatched. From germline, CDR1 is MNHEY and CDR2 SVGAGI. The CDR3 sequence is 15 residues long. As DNA, the CDR3 is TGTGCCAGCAGTTTATGGACAGGGGGGGATTCACCCCTCCACTTT. It specifies CASSLWTGGDSPLHF.